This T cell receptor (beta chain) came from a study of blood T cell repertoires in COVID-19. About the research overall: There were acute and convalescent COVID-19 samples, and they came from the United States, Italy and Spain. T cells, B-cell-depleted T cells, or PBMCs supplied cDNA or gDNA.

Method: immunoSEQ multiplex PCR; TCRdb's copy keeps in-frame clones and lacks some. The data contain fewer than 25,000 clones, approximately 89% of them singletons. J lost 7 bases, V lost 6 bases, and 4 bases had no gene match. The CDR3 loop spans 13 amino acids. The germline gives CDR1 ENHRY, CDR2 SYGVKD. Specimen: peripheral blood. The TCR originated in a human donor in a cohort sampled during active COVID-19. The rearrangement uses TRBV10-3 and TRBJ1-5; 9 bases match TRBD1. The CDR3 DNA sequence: TGTGCCATCAGCGGGACAGGGCCCCAGCCCCAGCATTTT. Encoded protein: CAISGTGPQPQHF.